This T cell receptor beta chain derives from a study of metastatic and nonmetastatic thyroid tumors. TCRdb reanalyzed the PCR reads via MiXCR. The sample consists of tens of thousands of clones, around 25% of them appearing once. There were no patients who had received any treatment before thyroid surgery. This clone was detected many times. The CDR3 has 15 amino acids. CDR1 is SGHTA and CDR2 is FQGTGA in the germline V gene. V lost 5 bases and J lost 5; bases outside the gene matches: 4. The clonotype comes from a female donor with papillary thyroid cancer or a benign thyroid nodule (not recorded which). Some clones in this sample may be carry-over from other donors' samples. The V gene is TRBV7-3, the J gene TRBJ1-6, with 9 bases lining up with TRBD1. Sequencing was done on a sample of blood. The CDR3 is CASSPGDRDNSPLHF. The DNA of the CDR3 is TGTGCCAGCAGCCCGGGGGACAGGGATAATTCACCCCTCCACTTT.